Shown below are 20 T cell receptor beta chains from a single sample sequenced in a study of blood T cell repertoires in COVID-19. Some clones are missing from TCRdb's copy, which holds only in-frame ones; the method was immunoSEQ multiplex PCR. This table holds about 140,000 clones, 80% to 90% found once. Input material: peripheral blood. The source of these receptors is a man aged 55 to 69 with active or convalescent COVID-19.

CDR3 sequence: CASSGRGGPFGNTIYF. Written as DNA, the CDR3 is TGTGCCAGCAGTGGCCGAGGGGGCCCTTTTGGAAACACCATATATTTT. The V call is TRBV25-1, the J call TRBJ1-3; 7 bases align to TRBD1. The CDR3 runs 16 residues. Germline CDR1 and CDR2: MGHDK and SYGVNS. V lost 4 bases and J lost 3; bases outside the gene matches: 9.

The chain has TRBV7-8 and TRBJ2-7, with 13 bases matching TRBD2. The CDR3 is 15 amino acids. CDR1 SGHVS and CDR2 FQNEAQ come from the germline V gene. J lost 6 bases, V lost 1 base, and 3 bases had no gene match. As DNA, the CDR3 is TGTGCCAGCAGCTTAGTCACTAGCGGGAGGGGCGAGCAGTACTTC. Amino acids: CASSLVTSGRGEQYF.

The sample holds a few counts of this clone. Other nucleotide sequences in the sample specify the same CDR3. J is TRBJ2-7 and V is TRBV6-5, with 8 nucleotides matching TRBD2. The length of the CDR3 is 15 residues. J was trimmed by 4 bases and V by 6 bases; bases with no gene match: 11. Germline CDR1 reads MNHEY; CDR2 reads SVGAGI. The CDR3 reads CASRRTGTSGYEQYF. The CDR3 DNA follows: TGTGCCAGCAGACGTACCGGGACTAGTGGGTACGAGCAGTACTTC.

The chain carries TRBV28 and TRBJ2-7; 8 bases line up with TRBD1. Trimming removed 11 bases from V and 0 bases from J; junction bases left unmatched: 6. Per the germline V gene, CDR1 is MDHEN and CDR2 is SYDVKM. This CDR3 comprises 13 residues. In DNA form, the CDR3 reads TGTGCCCTCCGGGACAGGTTCTCCTACGAGCAGTACTTC. This codes for CALRDRFSYEQYF.

This chain connects TRBV19 to TRBJ1-6; maybe TRBD1 (6 bases). The germline gives CDR1 LNHDA, CDR2 SQIVND (reference sequence). V dropped 4 bases and J dropped 4 bases, with 8 bases sitting between them. The CDR3 is 14 residues long. CDR3 nucleotide sequence: TGTGCCAGTAGTACGACAGGTTATAATTCACCCCTCCACTTT. It is translated as CASSTTGYNSPLHF.

This clone was counted a single time. The genes are TRBV11-3 and TRBJ2-3; 8 bases agree with TRBD1. The CDR3 runs 14 residues. Trimming at V came to 5 bases and at J to 5 bases, leaving 6 bases not matched to a gene. In germline, CDR1 is SGHNT, CDR2 YENEEA. CDR3 region: CASSLRQGIDTQYF. The CDR3 DNA follows: TGTGCCAGCAGCCTTCGACAGGGGATAGATACGCAGTATTTT.

The genes are TRBV6-5 and TRBJ2-7; 12 bases match TRBD2. The germline CDR1 and CDR2 sequences are MNHEY and SVGAGI. Losses at the gene ends were 6 bases for V and 3 bases for J; bases not matched to a gene: 3. This CDR3 comprises 14 residues. The CDR3, as DNA: TGTGCCAGCAGCCAGACTAGCGGGAGCTACGAGCAGTACTTC. This sequence encodes CASSQTSGSYEQYF.

The chain carries TRBV6-1 and TRBJ1-2; the D is unclear. V dropped 0 bases and J dropped 8 bases, with 10 bases sitting between them. Germline-derived CDR1 and CDR2 are MNHNS and SASEGT. The CDR3 is 13 residues long. The CDR3 loop is CASSEAHQNGYTF. DNA of the CDR3: TGTGCCAGCAGTGAAGCGCATCAGAACGGCTACACCTTC.

The chain has TRBV7-2 and TRBJ2-7; 10 bases align to TRBD1. Per germline, CDR1 SGHTA and CDR2 FQGNSA. The CDR3 sequence is 15 residues long. The ends lost 5 bases at V and 5 bases at J; junction bases unmatched: 9. The CDR3 sequence is CASSPKRQGADEQYF. In DNA form, the CDR3 reads TGTGCCAGCAGCCCAAAGAGACAGGGGGCAGACGAGCAGTACTTC.

The genes are TRBV3-1 (or the pseudogene TRBV3-2) and TRBJ1-1; TRBD1 matches at 7 bases. Germline assignment: CDR1 LGHDT and CDR2 YNNKEL (reference sequence). V shed 1 base, J shed 13 bases, and the junction held 9 bases outside the gene matches. The CDR3 length is 13 residues. The CDR3 here is CASSQASDRVVFF. The CDR3 bases are TGTGCCAGCAGCCAAGCCTCAGACAGGGTGGTTTTCTTT.

This clone appeared a few times. This chain uses TRBV6-5 with TRBJ1-2; 8 nucleotides match TRBD1. With V trimmed by 8 bases and J by 3 bases, 11 bases remained unmatched. This CDR3 spans 15 amino acids. The germline V gene has CDR1 MNHEY and CDR2 SVGAGI. CDR3 nucleotide sequence: TGTGCCAGCCACGGTACAGGGGGATTACACTATGGCTACACCTTC. Translation gives CASHGTGGLHYGYTF.

Written as DNA, the CDR3 is TGTGCCAGTAGTATCTTAGGACAGGGTTCCTACAATGAGCAGTTCTTC. Encoded protein: CASSILGQGSYNEQFF. This rearrangement joins TRBV19 to TRBJ2-1; 8 bases line up with TRBD1. Germline CDR1 is LNHDA and CDR2 is SQIVND (reference sequence). The J segment lost 1 base and the V segment lost 3 bases, leaving 5 bases of the junction unmatched. CDR3 length: 16 residues.

The J gene is TRBJ2-7, the V gene TRBV6-2 or TRBV6-3; D not certain. V gave up 2 bases and J gave up 3 bases, with 14 bases separating them. There are 15 residues in the CDR3. Germline CDR1 reads MNHEY; CDR2 reads SVGEGT. Here the CDR3 reads CASSYDSSPYYEQYF. CDR3 coding DNA: TGTGCCAGCAGTTACGATAGCAGCCCTTACTACGAGCAGTACTTC.

The chain links TRBV30 to TRBJ1-1, with D unresolved. Germline CDR1 GTSNPN, CDR2 SVGIG (reference sequence). The V gene lost 5 bases and the J gene lost 0 bases, with 16 bases spanning the gap. The CDR3 contains 15 residues. The CDR3 bases are TGTGCCTGGGACTACACACCGTGGTTGAACACTGAAGCTTTCTTT. As protein: CAWDYTPWLNTEAFF.

The chain has TRBV28 and TRBJ1-4; TRBD1 matches 7 bases. V lost 5 bases, J lost 7 bases, and 4 bases stayed unmatched. CDR1 MDHEN and CDR2 SYDVKM come from the germline V gene. The CDR3 length is 13 residues. CDR3 in DNA: TGTGCCAGCAGTCTCGACAGGGTTGAAAAACTGTTTTTT. Translated, it gives CASSLDRVEKLFF.

The count of this clone is one. This rearrangement joins TRBV24-1 to TRBJ2-7; TRBD2 is a possible D gene (5 bases). The V gene lost 4 bases and the J gene lost 6 bases, with 12 bases spanning the gap. The CDR3 is made up of 13 amino acids. The germline V gene encodes CDR1 KGHDR and CDR2 SFDVKD. The CDR3 sequence is CATSERRMGEQYF. The CDR3 DNA reads TGTGCCACCAGTGAAAGGAGGATGGGCGAGCAGTACTTC.

This clone was picked up a small number of times. The rearrangement joins TRBV12-3 or TRBV12-4 to TRBJ2-3, with D unresolved. The germline V and J ends were trimmed by 6 bases and 4 bases, with 5 bases remaining between them. The CDR3 runs to 11 residues. The CDR3 DNA is TGTGCCAGCAGGTCGGCAGATACGCAGTATTTT. This gives the protein CASRSADTQYF.

V is TRBV15 and J is TRBJ1-2; 8 bases align to TRBD1. V lost 5 bases, J lost 6 bases, and 5 bases stayed unmatched. Germline-derived CDR1 and CDR2 are LNHNV and YYDKDF (reference sequence). CDR3 length: 13 amino acids. CDR3 nucleotide sequence: TGTGCCACCAGCTTGGACAGGGTCGATGGCTACACCTTC. Protein: CATSLDRVDGYTF.

This rearrangement joins TRBV6-5 to TRBJ2-1, with 8 bases that match TRBD2. The germline gives CDR1 MNHEY, CDR2 SVGAGI. The CDR3 is made up of 15 amino acids. V shed 7 bases, J shed 6 bases, and the junction held 11 bases outside the gene matches. CDR3 nucleotides: TGTGCCAGCACCACCCTAGCGGGCCTGGGCAATGAGCAGTTCTTC. Translation gives CASTTLAGLGNEQFF.

This clone was detected only a few times. This rearrangement joins TRBV5-1 to TRBJ2-7, with 12 positions matching TRBD1. After removal of 0 bases from V and 5 bases from J, the junction contained 3 bases not matched to a gene. The CDR3 is 15 amino acids. Germline loops: CDR1 SGHRS, CDR2 YFSETQ. This chain's CDR3 is CASSLAGTGGNEQYF. CDR3 DNA sequence: TGCGCCAGCAGCTTGGCCGGGACAGGGGGCAACGAGCAGTACTTC.